This T cell receptor beta chain was captured by sequencing in a study of PD-1 blockade in mismatch repair-deficient tumors. Study-level information: Enrolled about 2012-2016, patients had progressing, pretreated mismatch repair-deficient cancers of about a dozen types.

The junction had 11 bases not matched to a gene; V was cut back by 7 bases and J by 2 bases. Germline-derived CDR1 and CDR2 are MNHEY and SMNVEV (reference sequence). The CDR3 sequence is 16 residues long. Assay used: immunoSEQ multiplex PCR; TCRdb lists only in-frame clones, some missing. This sample yields 76,000 or so clones, of which roughly 80% are seen a single time; less than 6% belongs to the top ten. Material: peripheral blood, obtained 44 weeks after starting pembrolizumab. The V gene is TRBV27, the J gene TRBJ2-3; 8 bases are shared with TRBD2. The TCR comes from an adult with mismatch repair-deficient cancer. CDR3: CASTSRTSRPTDTQYF. The CDR3 DNA reads TGTGCCAGCACCTCCCGGACTAGCAGACCCACAGATACGCAGTATTTT.